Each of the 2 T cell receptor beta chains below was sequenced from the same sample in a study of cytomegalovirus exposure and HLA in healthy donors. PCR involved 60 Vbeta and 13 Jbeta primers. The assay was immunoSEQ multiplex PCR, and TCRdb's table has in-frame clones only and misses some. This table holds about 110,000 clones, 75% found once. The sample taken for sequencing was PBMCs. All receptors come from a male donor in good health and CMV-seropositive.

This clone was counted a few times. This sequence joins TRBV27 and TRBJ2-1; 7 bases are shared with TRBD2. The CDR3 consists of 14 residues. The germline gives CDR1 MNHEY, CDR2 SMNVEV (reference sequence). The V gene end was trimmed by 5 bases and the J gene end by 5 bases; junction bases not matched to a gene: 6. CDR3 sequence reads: CASSPGTTDNEQFF. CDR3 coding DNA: TGTGCCAGCAGTCCAGGGACTACGGACAATGAGCAGTTCTTC.

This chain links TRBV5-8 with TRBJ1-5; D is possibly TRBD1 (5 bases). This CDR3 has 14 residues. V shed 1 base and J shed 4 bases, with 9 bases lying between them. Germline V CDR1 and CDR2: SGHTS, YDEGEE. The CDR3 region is CASSLWGGNQPQHF. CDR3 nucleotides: TGTGCCAGCAGCTTGTGGGGCGGAAATCAGCCCCAGCATTTT.